This T cell receptor (beta chain) originates from a study of cytomegalovirus exposure and HLA in healthy donors. This CDR3 is built from 15 residues. The germline CDR1 and CDR2 sequences are SGHDT and YYEEEE. V was cut by 4 bases and J by 4 bases, with 17 bases left in between. PCR employed 60 Vbeta and 13 Jbeta primers. Method: immunoSEQ multiplex PCR; TCRdb's copy keeps in-frame clones and lacks some. The sample lists about 120,000 clones, roughly four fifths occurring once. Healthy people donating bone marrow made up the donors. The V gene is TRBV5-6, the J gene TRBJ2-5; TRBD2 might be the D (6 bases). Sequences were obtained from PBMCs. The receptor comes from a woman between 18 and 29 years old in good health and CMV-seronegative. In DNA form, the CDR3 reads TGTGCCAGCAGCCTAACCTATGTGCGGGGAGAGACCCAGTACTTC. The encoded protein is CASSLTYVRGETQYF.